This T cell receptor beta chain was retrieved from a study of T cells expressing NK-cell markers. The germline CDR1 and CDR2 sequences are SGHTA and FQGTGA. The CDR3 is 16 amino acids. TCRdb reprocessed the 5' RACE reads and keeps a single row for each CDR3 protein, giving no DNA. With 150,000 to 180,000 distinct CDR3 sequences in the sample, the ten largest clones hold 37%. This TCR was recovered from a woman aged 45 to 65 in good health. The rearrangement links TRBV7-3 to TRBJ2-1. The material sequenced was blood T cells: a sorted CD56 or NKG2C T cell subset, CD4+ or CD8+ T cells, or bulk PBMC T cells (not recorded which). The CDR3 region is CATSRLPASSYNEQFF.